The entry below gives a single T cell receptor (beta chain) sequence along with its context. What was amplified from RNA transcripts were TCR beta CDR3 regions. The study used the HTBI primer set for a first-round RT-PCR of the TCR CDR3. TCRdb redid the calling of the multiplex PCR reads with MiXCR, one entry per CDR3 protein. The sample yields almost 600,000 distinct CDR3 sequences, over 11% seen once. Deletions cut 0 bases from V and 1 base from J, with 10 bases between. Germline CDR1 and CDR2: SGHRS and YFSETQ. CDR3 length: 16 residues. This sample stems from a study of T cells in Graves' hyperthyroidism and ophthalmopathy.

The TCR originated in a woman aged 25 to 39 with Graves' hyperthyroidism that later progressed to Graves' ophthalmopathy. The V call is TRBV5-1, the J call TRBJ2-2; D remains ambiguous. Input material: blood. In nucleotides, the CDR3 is TGCGCCAGCAGCTTGGAGGCTAACCAGAACACCGGGGAGCTGTTTTTT. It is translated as CASSLEANQNTGELFF.